Each of the 7 T cell receptor beta chains below was sequenced from the same sample in a study of blood T cells in healthy people across ages. PCR was performed a second time for 7 to 11 cycles using a sample-barcoded 5' primer and a J-beta primer mix. In TCRdb, the 5' RACE reads were re-called with MiXCR into one record per CDR3 protein. The sample carries fewer than 700,000 distinct CDR3 sequences, 40% to 50% recorded once. What was sequenced was blood. These receptors were taken from an elderly man in good health.

The rearrangement links TRBV4-2 to TRBJ2-1; weak D call: TRBD2 (6 bases). CDR1 is LGHNA and CDR2 is YNFKEQ in the germline V gene. CDR3 length equals 15 residues. The V end was cut by 0 bases, the J end by 6 bases, with 12 bases between. CDR3 nucleotides: TGTGCCAGCAGCCAAGATCTTACTAGCACCAATGAGCAGTTCTTC. It encodes CASSQDLTSTNEQFF.

The J gene is TRBJ2-7, the V gene TRBV7-2; 9 nucleotides agree with TRBD1. This CDR3 contains 15 residues. The J segment lost 2 bases and the V segment lost 1 base, leaving 3 bases of the junction unmatched. Germline CDR1 and CDR2: SGHTA and FQGNSA. CDR3: CASSLEQGAAYEQYF. CDR3 DNA: TGTGCCAGCAGCTTAGAACAGGGGGCCGCCTACGAGCAGTACTTC.

This chain links TRBV7-3 with TRBJ1-2; TRBD1 matches 9 bases. Germline assignment: CDR1 SGHTA and CDR2 FQGTGA. Trimming took 5 bases from V and 7 from J; bases not matched to a gene: 8. CDR3 size: 14 residues. The CDR3 bases are TGTGCCAGCAGCCCCGGGACAGGGAGCGGTGGCTACACCTTC. Residues: CASSPGTGSGGYTF.

The rearrangement uses TRBV6-2 or TRBV6-3 and TRBJ2-1, with a tentative D call TRBD2 (6 bases). The CDR3 has 15 amino acids. Deletions cut 4 bases from V and 6 bases from J, with 16 bases between. Per the germline V gene, CDR1 is MNHEY and CDR2 is SVGEGT. The chain's CDR3 is CASSSDPRGGNEQFF. DNA for the CDR3: TGTGCCAGCAGTTCGGACCCGCGGGGTGGCAATGAGCAGTTCTTC.

This chain connects TRBV6-5 to TRBJ2-5; TRBD2 matches 7 bases. The J call may be faulty, since TRBJ2-7 better matches the DNA end. The CDR3 has 19 amino acids. Germline CDR1 reads MNHEY; CDR2 reads SVGAGI. CDR3 nucleotide sequence: TGTGCCAGCAGTTACTCGATCCAGTGGGGTGGGGCGGGAGCCTACGAGCAGTACTTC. Residues: CASSYSIQWGGAGAYEQYF.

This sequence joins TRBV6-5 and TRBJ1-4; D gene uncertain. CDR1 and CDR2 (germline): MNHEY, SVGAGI. The CDR3 length is 14 residues. V lost 2 bases and J 15 bases, leaving 19 bases between the germline ends. CDR3 in DNA: TGTGCCAGCAGTTACCGCGGAGACACCGATTTATTGTTTTTT. It codes for CASSYRGDTDLLFF.

The genes are TRBV6-2 or TRBV6-3 and TRBJ2-5; perhaps TRBD1 as D (6 bases). Looked up from germline, CDR1 is MNHEY and CDR2 is SVGEGT. CDR3 length equals 16 residues. V dropped 10 bases and J dropped 1 base, with 22 bases sitting between them. CDR3 sequence (DNA): TGTGCCACAAGGAGAGGACTTACAGGGAGCCAAGAGACCCAGTACTTC. Translated: CATRRGLTGSQETQYF.